Following are 7 T cell receptor beta chains from one sample sequenced in a study of CD8 T cells in Susac syndrome. cDNA came from about 0.51 to 1 ug RNA primed by random hexamers. In TCRdb, the immunoSEQ multiplex PCR reads were re-called with MiXCR into one record per CDR3 protein. Of 240,000 or so distinct CDR3 sequences in the sample, 90% to 96% were seen once. The specimen was CD4+ T cells from PBMCs. The receptor set was obtained from a human donor with Susac syndrome.

As to this clonotype: Compared with germline, one end of the junction differs, possibly owing to a read error. The chain joins TRBV28 to TRBJ2-2; TRBD2 aligns across 10 bases. Germline lookup yields CDR1 MDHEN and CDR2 SYDVKM. The CDR3 has 16 amino acids. The CDR3 spells CASTLGGLASPGELFF. The CDR3 bases are TGTGCCAGCACTTTAGGGGGACTAGCGTCCCCCGGGGAGCTGTTTTTT.

Note on this clonotype: One end of the junction fails to match germline, which may point to a read error. The chain joins TRBV7-7 to TRBJ2-2; D is ambiguous. The CDR3 covers 12 residues. In germline, CDR1 is SSHAT, CDR2 FNYEAQ (reference sequence). Here the CDR3 reads CASSMFTGELFF. Written as DNA, the CDR3 is TGTGCTAGCAGCATGTTTACCGGGGAGCTGTTTTTT.

The J gene is TRBJ2-3, the V gene TRBV30, with 14 positions matching TRBD2. The CDR3 loop spans 20 amino acids. With 3 bases clipped from V and 0 bases from J, the junction kept 14 bases outside the gene matches. Germline V gene data show CDR1 as GTSNPN and CDR2 as SVGIG (reference sequence). DNA for the CDR3: TGTGCCTGGAGCGTTCCGACTAGCGGGAGGGCCGACTCTAGCACAGATACGCAGTATTTT. This encodes CAWSVPTSGRADSSTDTQYF.

CDR3 in DNA: TGCAGTGCTAGAGATCTGGGAGGGGCTGTTGAAAAACTGTTTTTT. Its protein is CSARDLGGAVEKLFF. The chain employs TRBV20-1 and TRBJ1-4; possibly TRBD1 for D (5 bases). The CDR3 is 15 amino acids. Germline CDR1 is DFQATT and CDR2 is SNEGSKA (reference sequence). Trimming left V 0 bases short and J 7 bases short, with 15 bases between.

This chain uses TRBV2 with TRBJ1-1; the D is unclear. V was cut by 4 bases and J by 3 bases, with 9 bases left in between. CDR1 is SNHLY, CDR2 FYNNEI, per germline. The CDR3 is 13 residues long. The CDR3 spells CASSGRRDTEAFF. CDR3 DNA: TGTGCCAGCAGTGGAAGGAGGGACACTGAAGCTTTCTTT.

The V call is TRBV29-1, the J call TRBJ2-1, with 13 bases lining up with TRBD2. The trim removed 7 bases at V and 2 bases at J, leaving 8 bases unmatched. There are 16 residues in the CDR3. Germline loops: CDR1 SQVTM, CDR2 ANQGSEA. The CDR3 loop reads CSAHPGTSGAYNEQFF. The CDR3 DNA reads as TGCAGCGCCCACCCGGGGACTAGCGGGGCCTACAATGAGCAGTTCTTC.

V usage is TRBV6-5 and J usage is TRBJ1-3, with 9 positions matching TRBD1. The CDR3 covers 14 residues. From germline, CDR1 is MNHEY and CDR2 SVGAGI. V lost 4 bases and J lost 3; bases outside the gene matches: 1. In nucleotides, the CDR3 is TGTGCCAGCAGTTGGACAGGGGTTGGAAACACCATATATTTT. Its translation: CASSWTGVGNTIYF.